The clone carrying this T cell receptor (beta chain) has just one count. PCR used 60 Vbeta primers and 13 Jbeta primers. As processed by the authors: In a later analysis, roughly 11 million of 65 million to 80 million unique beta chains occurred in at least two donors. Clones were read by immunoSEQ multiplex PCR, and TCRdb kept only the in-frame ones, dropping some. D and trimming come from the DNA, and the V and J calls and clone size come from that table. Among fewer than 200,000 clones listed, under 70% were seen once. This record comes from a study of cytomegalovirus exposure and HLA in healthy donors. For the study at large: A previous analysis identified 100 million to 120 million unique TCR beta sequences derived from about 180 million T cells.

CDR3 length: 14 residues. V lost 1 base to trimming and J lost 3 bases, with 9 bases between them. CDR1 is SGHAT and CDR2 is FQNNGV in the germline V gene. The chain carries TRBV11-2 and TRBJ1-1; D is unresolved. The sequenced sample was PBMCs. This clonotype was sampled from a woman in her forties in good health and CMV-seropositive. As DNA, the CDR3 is TGTGCCAGCAGCTTAGCGGTCCGGGACACTGAAGCTTTCTTT. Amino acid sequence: CASSLAVRDTEAFF.